The 21 T cell receptor beta chains below were found in one sample sequenced in a study of breast tumors, draining lymph nodes, adjacent tissues. The lymph nodes were axillary draining lymph nodes from breast cancer patients. Using its own MiXCR run on the multiplex PCR reads, TCRdb lists one record per CDR3 protein. The sample consists of some 200,000 distinct CDR3 sequences, around 29% of them appearing once. The sequenced sample was axillary lymph node tissue. These receptors originate from a female donor with breast cancer. Some clones in this sample may be carry-over from other donors' samples.

V and J are TRBV2 and TRBJ1-2, with 8 bases matching TRBD1. Trimming took 3 bases from V and 4 from J; bases not matched to a gene: 1. Germline V gene lookup returns CDR1 SNHLY and CDR2 FYNNEI. The CDR3 runs 13 residues. The CDR3 loop reads CASSETGAYGYTF. In DNA form, the CDR3 reads TGTGCCAGCAGTGAGACAGGGGCCTATGGCTACACCTTC.

Ten or more counts support this clonotype. The gene calls are TRBV15 and TRBJ1-3; a possible D gene is TRBD1 (5 bases). Trimming left V 0 bases short and J 4 bases short, with 13 bases between. CDR1 and CDR2 from the germline V gene are LNHNV and YYDKDF (reference sequence). The CDR3 is 16 residues long. CDR3 loop: CATSRDMGVRGNTIYF. Written as DNA, the CDR3 is TGTGCCACCAGCAGAGATATGGGGGTGAGGGGAAACACCATATATTTT. Complete variable domain (other parts from reference TRBV15 and TRBJ1-3): DAMVIQNPRYQVTQFGKPVTLSCSQTLNHNVMYWYQQKSSQAPKLLFHYYDKDFNNEADTPDNFQSRRPNTSFCFLDIRSPGLGDTAMYLCATSRDMGVRGNTIYFGEGSWLTVV.

Here the CDR3 DNA reads TGTGCCAGCAGCTTAGTCGGGAGTGGGGATACGCAGTATTTT. This sequence encodes CASSLVGSGDTQYF. The chain combines TRBV11-2 with TRBJ2-3, with a weak D call TRBD2 (6 bases). V was shortened by 1 base and J by 6 bases, with 11 bases between the two germline ends. Germline CDR1 is SGHAT and CDR2 is FQNNGV. The CDR3 contains 14 residues.

Concerning this clonotype: A much larger clone differs from this one at a single base, so this may be a read error. As the CDR3 is not closed by the conserved phenylalanine or tryptophan, this likely results from a read error. The genes are TRBV7-9 and TRBJ2-1; 7 bases line up with TRBD2. Trimming removed 2 bases from V and 8 bases from J; junction bases left unmatched: 6. Germline CDR1 SEHNR, CDR2 FQNEAQ (reference sequence). The CDR3 sequence is 14 residues long. The CDR3 here is CASSLSGGKDEQFL. The CDR3 coding sequence is TGTGCCAGCAGCTTATCCGGGGGGAAGGATGAGCAGTTCCTC.

V and J are TRBV6-1 and TRBJ2-1; D perhaps matches TRBD2 (6 bases). Germline CDR1 reads MNHNS; CDR2 reads SASEGT. V lost 10 bases to trimming and J lost 10 bases, with 14 bases between them. CDR3 length: 11 residues. In nucleotides, the CDR3 is TGTGCCACCCAGGAGGGTCTAGAGCAGTTCTTC. Amino acids: CATQEGLEQFF.

A note on this clonotype: A read error may account for a junction end that differs from germline. The rearrangement joins TRBV7-2 to TRBJ1-1, with D unresolved. The CDR3 has 15 amino acids. Germline loops: CDR1 SGHTA, CDR2 FQGNSA. The CDR3 nucleotides are TGTGCCAGCAGCTTAGAGGTCCAAGTGAACACTAAAGCTTTCTTT. It is translated as CASSLEVQVNTKAFF.

This clonotype appeared many times. The chain couples TRBV2 to TRBJ2-2; 7 bases are shared with TRBD1. The V gene's germline CDR1 is SNHLY and CDR2 FYNNEI. V was clipped by 4 bases and J by 0 bases; unmatched bases: 2. CDR3 length equals 15 residues. The CDR3 DNA sequence: TGTGCCAGCAGTGGACAGGGTTCGAACACCGGGGAGCTGTTTTTT. Translating gives CASSGQGSNTGELFF.

A note on this clonotype: The conserved closing phenylalanine or tryptophan is absent in this CDR3, likely reflecting a read error. Because the CDR3's place on the DNA is in doubt, the DNA is left out and the CDR3 is given as listed by TCRdb. The chain joins TRBV7-2 to TRBJ2-5; the tabulated D call, TRBD2, remains unverified against the DNA. The CDR3 extends over 8 residues, inclusive of both ends. Looked up from germline, CDR1 is SGHTA and CDR2 is FQGNSA. The CDR3 spells CASSPRSS.

The sample holds a few counts of this clonotype. The chain links TRBV10-1 to TRBJ2-7; D tentatively fits TRBD1 or TRBD2 (5 bases each). CDR3 length: 15 residues. Trimming cost V 8 bases and J 1 base, with 18 bases left between them. The V gene's germline CDR1 is WNHNN and CDR2 SYGVQD (reference sequence). CDR3 amino acids: CASPRNGTGSYEQYF. CDR3 in DNA: TGCGCCAGCCCGAGAAACGGGACGGGATCCTACGAGCAGTACTTC.

Note on this clonotype: This sequence may be a read error, since a much larger clone differs from it by one base. This CDR3 is missing its conserved last phenylalanine or tryptophan, likely due to a read error. The rearrangement links TRBV7-3 to TRBJ2-7; the D is unclear. Trimming removed 5 bases at V and 3 bases at J, with 11 bases between. Per the germline V gene, CDR1 is SGHTA and CDR2 is FQGTGA. The CDR3 extends over 13 amino acids. The CDR3 spells CASSQDPLYEQYS. The CDR3 bases are TGTGCCAGCAGCCAAGATCCCCTCTACGAGCAGTACTCC.

This clonotype was observed many times. V and J are TRBV7-9 and TRBJ2-1, with TRBD2 identical over 11 bases. Germline values: CDR1 SEHNR, CDR2 FQNEAQ (reference sequence). Losses at the gene ends were 2 bases for V and 9 bases for J; bases not matched to a gene: 6. The CDR3 spans 15 residues. The CDR3 here is CASSLYTSGSSEQFF. The CDR3 region has the DNA TGTGCCAGCAGCTTATATACTAGCGGGAGCAGTGAGCAGTTCTTC.

This clonotype was counted at least ten times. The rearrangement joins TRBV4-1 to TRBJ2-7; D is unresolved. The CDR3 length is 14 residues. V shed 0 bases and J shed 3 bases, with 9 bases lying between them. The germline CDR1 and CDR2 sequences are MGHRA and YSYEKL. CDR3 coding DNA: TGCGCCAGCAGCCAAGATACGGCCTACTACGAGCAGTACTTC. This sequence encodes CASSQDTAYYEQYF.

This clonotype was seen repeatedly, ten times or more. A much larger clonotype is one base distant, so this may be a read error. The chain combines TRBV20-1 with TRBJ2-6, with D possibly being TRBD1 (5 bases). Germline CDR1 DFQATT, CDR2 SNEGSKA (reference sequence). The CDR3 loop spans 14 amino acids. This CDR3 is CSARQSTGATVLTF. In DNA form, the CDR3 reads TGCAGTGCTAGGCAGAGTACTGGGGCCACCGTCCTGACTTTC.

This clonotype occurred many times. The chain has TRBV29-1 and TRBJ2-3; D possibly corresponds to TRBD2 (6 bases). Trimming shortened V by 4 bases and J by 0 bases, and 17 bases separated the two germline ends. The germline CDR1 and CDR2 sequences are SQVTM and ANQGSEA. CDR3 length: 16 residues. The CDR3: CSVGGLGGRSTDTQYF. The DNA for the CDR3 is TGCAGCGTTGGGGGTTTGGGGGGACGAAGCACAGATACGCAGTATTTT.

There are many counts of this clonotype. The V and J genes are TRBV13 and TRBJ2-7, with a weak D call TRBD2 (5 bases). In germline, CDR1 is PRHDT, CDR2 FYEKMQ (reference sequence). V shed 5 bases and J shed 3 bases, with 17 bases lying between them. The CDR3 length is 15 residues. The chain's CDR3 is CASSRGIARGYEQYF. Here the CDR3 DNA reads TGTGCCAGCAGCCGAGGAATTGCTCGGGGCTACGAGCAGTACTTC.

The V call is TRBV28, the J call TRBJ2-3; TRBD2 matches 7 bases. V was clipped by 4 bases and J by 12 bases; unmatched bases: 19. Germline V CDR1 and CDR2: MDHEN, SYDVKM. This CDR3 is built from 16 residues. The CDR3 region has the DNA TGTGCCAGCAGTTCCCCGGGGATGGCTAGCGGAAACATTCAGTATTTT. This encodes CASSSPGMASGNIQYF.

This clonotype was detected ten times or more. The chain couples TRBV30 to TRBJ1-4, with 8 bases identical to TRBD1. Trimming took 4 bases from V and 6 from J; bases not matched to a gene: 4. The germline V gene has CDR1 GTSNPN and CDR2 SVGIG (reference sequence). This CDR3 is built from 13 residues. The CDR3 sequence is CAWKGQDYEKLFF. CDR3 DNA sequence: TGTGCCTGGAAGGGACAGGACTATGAAAAACTGTTTTTT.

Regarding this clonotype: A much larger clone differs from this one at a single base, so this may be a read error. This chain links TRBV3-1 with TRBJ1-2; D uncertain. CDR3 length equals 14 residues. The germline V gene encodes CDR1 LGHDT and CDR2 YNNKEL (reference sequence). In DNA, the CDR3 is TGTGCCAACAGCCAAGTGGACGACCCCTATGGCTACACCTTC. It encodes CANSQVDDPYGYTF.

As concerns this clonotype: Just one base apart from a much larger clone, this may be a read error. The V and J genes are TRBV12-3 or TRBV12-4 and TRBJ2-3; D unresolved. The CDR3 length is 13 residues. V shed 1 base and J shed 7 bases, with 9 bases lying between them. For the CDR3, the DNA is TGTGCCAGCAGTTTAGAGCCGCAAAATACGCAGTATTTT. Translating it yields CASSLEPQNTQYF.

This chain links TRBV29-1 with TRBJ2-5; D perhaps matches TRBD2 (5 bases). CDR3 length: 10 residues. Per germline, CDR1 SQVTM and CDR2 ANQGSEA. V was shortened by 4 bases and J by 11 bases, with 11 bases between the two germline ends. CDR3 bases: TGCAGCGTTGTCCAGGTAGCGCAGTACTTC. It codes for CSVVQVAQYF.

By share of the sample, this clonotype is medium-sized. The chain carries TRBV15 and TRBJ2-3, with D possibly matching TRBD2 (5 bases). This CDR3 spans 12 amino acids. V was shortened by 0 bases and J by 13 bases, with 11 bases between the two germline ends. Germline CDR1 LNHNV, CDR2 YYDKDF (reference sequence). In nucleotides, the CDR3 is TGTGCCACCAGCAGAGATGAGGCTAGCAAGTATTTT. It is translated as CATSRDEASKYF.